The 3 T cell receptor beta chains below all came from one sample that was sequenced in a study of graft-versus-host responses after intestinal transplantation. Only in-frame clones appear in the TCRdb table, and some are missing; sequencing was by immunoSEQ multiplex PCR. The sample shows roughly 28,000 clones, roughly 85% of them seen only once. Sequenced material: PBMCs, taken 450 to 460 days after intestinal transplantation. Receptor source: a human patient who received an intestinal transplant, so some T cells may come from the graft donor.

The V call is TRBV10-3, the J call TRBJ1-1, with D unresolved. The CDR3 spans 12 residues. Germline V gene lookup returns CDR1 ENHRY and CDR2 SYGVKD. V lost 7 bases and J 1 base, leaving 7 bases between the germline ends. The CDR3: CAIMGGNTEAFF. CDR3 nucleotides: TGTGCCATCATGGGAGGGAACACTGAAGCTTTCTTT.

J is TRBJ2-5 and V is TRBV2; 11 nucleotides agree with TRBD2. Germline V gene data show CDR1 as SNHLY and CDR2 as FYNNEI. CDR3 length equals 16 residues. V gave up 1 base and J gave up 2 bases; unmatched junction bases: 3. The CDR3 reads CASSEGIAGGQETQYF. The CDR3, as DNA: TGTGCCAGCAGTGAAGGCATAGCGGGAGGGCAAGAGACCCAGTACTTC.

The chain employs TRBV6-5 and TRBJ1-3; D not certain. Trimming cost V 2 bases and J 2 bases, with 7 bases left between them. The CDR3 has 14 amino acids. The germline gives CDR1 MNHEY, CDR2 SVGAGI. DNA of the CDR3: TGTGCCAGCAGTTACCAGTCCGCTGGAAACACCATATATTTT. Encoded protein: CASSYQSAGNTIYF.